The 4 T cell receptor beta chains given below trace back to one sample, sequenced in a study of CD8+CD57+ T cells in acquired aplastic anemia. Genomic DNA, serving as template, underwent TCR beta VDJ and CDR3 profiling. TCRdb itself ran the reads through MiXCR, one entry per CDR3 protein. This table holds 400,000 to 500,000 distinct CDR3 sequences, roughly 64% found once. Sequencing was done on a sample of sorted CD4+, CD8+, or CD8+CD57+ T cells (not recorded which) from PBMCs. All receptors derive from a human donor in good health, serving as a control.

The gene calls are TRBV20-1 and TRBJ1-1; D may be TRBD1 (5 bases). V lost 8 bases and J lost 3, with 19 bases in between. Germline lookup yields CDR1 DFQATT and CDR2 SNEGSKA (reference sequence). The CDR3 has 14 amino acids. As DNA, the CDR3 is TGCAGTTCCCCACGGCGGGGGGGGGACACTGAAGCTTTCTTT. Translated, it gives CSSPRRGGDTEAFF.

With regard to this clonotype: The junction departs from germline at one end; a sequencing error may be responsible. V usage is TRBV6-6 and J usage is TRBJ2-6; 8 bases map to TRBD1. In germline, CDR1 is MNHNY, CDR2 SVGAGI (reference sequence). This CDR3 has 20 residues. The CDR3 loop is CASRLVFRGQVHSGANVLTF. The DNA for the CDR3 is TGCGCCAGCAGGTTAGTTTTTCGGGGACAGGTTCACTCTGGGGCCAACGTCCTGACTTTC.

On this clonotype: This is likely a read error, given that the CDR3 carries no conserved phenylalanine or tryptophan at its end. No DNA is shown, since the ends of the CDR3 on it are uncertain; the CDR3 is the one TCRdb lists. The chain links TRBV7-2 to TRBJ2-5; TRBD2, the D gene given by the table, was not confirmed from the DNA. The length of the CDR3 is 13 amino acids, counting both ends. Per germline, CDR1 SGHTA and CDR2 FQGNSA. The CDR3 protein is CASSLGGASAEQY.

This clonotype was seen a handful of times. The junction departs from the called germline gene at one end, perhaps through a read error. CDR3 loop: CASSGVTYEQYF. Here the CDR3 DNA reads TGTGCCAGCAGTGGGGTGACCTACGAGCAGTACTTC. The chain is built from TRBV10-3 and TRBJ2-7; D is uncertain. Germline loops: CDR1 ENHRY, CDR2 SYGVKD. CDR3 size: 12 residues.